This T cell receptor (beta chain) originates from a study of response to subunit inactivated influenza vaccine. Germline CDR1 is LGHNA and CDR2 is YNFKEQ. The length of the CDR3 is 17 residues. Trimming cost V 4 bases and J 6 bases; bases outside gene matches: 11. Broader study findings: Authors suggested few new T cells are recruited by each seasonal influenza vaccination.

TCRdb re-called the RT-PCR reads with MiXCR, one entry per CDR3 protein. The sample carries 450,000 to 600,000 distinct CDR3 sequences, under 9% recorded once. Points on this clonotype: What it recognizes is unknown.

The receptor was isolated from a man aged 45 to 75 who received an inactivated influenza vaccine. Sequencing was performed on PBMCs from blood, taken around 25 months after vaccination. The rearrangement uses TRBV4-2 and TRBJ2-3, with 12 bases that match TRBD2. The CDR3 coding sequence is TGTGCCAGCAGCCCGACTAGCGGGAGCCCCCCCGGGGATACGCAGTATTTT. Translating it yields CASSPTSGSPPGDTQYF.